This T cell receptor beta chain was sequenced during a study of cytomegalovirus exposure and HLA in healthy donors. Regarding the study as a whole: A later analysis found common viral pathogens apparently linked to several of the most significant clusters. In a later analysis, at a false discovery rate of 0.05, some 15,000 TCR beta sequences were associated with HLA alleles. One variant, a missense change in DCLRE1C, was linked in a later analysis to TCR beta V- and J-gene trimming.

Each donor was healthy, and each was a bone marrow donor. This CDR3 comprises 14 residues. The V end was cut by 7 bases, the J end by 5 bases, with 15 bases between. Per the germline V gene, CDR1 is SNHLY and CDR2 is FYNNEI. The PCR employed 60 Vbeta primers together with 13 Jbeta primers. Produced via immunoSEQ multiplex PCR; TCRdb's table is partial and in-frame only. The data hold approximately 120,000 clones, with about 77% observed a single time. This clone was seen a handful of times. Its target is unknown. This sequence originates from a man aged 50-60 years in good health and CMV-seronegative. The sequencing input was PBMCs. The chain employs TRBV2 and TRBJ2-1; the D gene is possibly TRBD1 (6 bases). The CDR3 coding sequence is TGTGCCAGCAAAGGCCAGGGGCTGGACAATGAGCAGTTCTTC. Protein: CASKGQGLDNEQFF.